This T cell receptor (beta chain) was recovered during a study of Graves' ophthalmopathy and Graves' hyperthyroidism. V was clipped by 6 bases and J by 5 bases, with 19 bases between them. The CDR3 runs 15 residues. Germline CDR1 MNHEY, CDR2 SVGAGI. Clinical symptoms, serum thyroxine, TRAb, thyroid ultrasound and orbital computed tomography were relied on for diagnosis. Researchers took RNA transcripts and amplified TCR beta CDR3 regions from them. HTBI-primed first-round RT-PCR preceded second-round multiplex PCR. Using its own MiXCR run on the multiplex PCR reads, TCRdb lists one record per CDR3 protein. The data hold hundreds of thousands of distinct CDR3 sequences, with roughly 40% observed a single time. This clonotype was seen more than once but under ten times. What it recognizes is unknown. The study's findings and limits: A 13-signature model separated ophthalmopathy from stable hyperthyroidism, reaching about 91% sensitivity and less than 82% specificity cross-validated.

The chain joins TRBV6-5 to TRBJ2-5; D possibly corresponds to TRBD1 (6 bases). Source material: peripheral blood. The clonotype originates from an adult man with Graves' ophthalmopathy. The CDR3 bases are TGTGCCAGCAGCCCCCCCGGCAGGGGCGGGGAGACCCAGTACTTC. Encoded protein: CASSPPGRGGETQYF.